This T cell receptor beta chain was captured by sequencing in a study of blood T cell repertoires in COVID-19. Study-wide background: The United States, Italy and Spain provided the acute and convalescent COVID-19 samples. T cells, B-cell-depleted T cells, or PBMCs supplied cDNA or gDNA.

This CDR3 spans 14 amino acids. Germline CDR1 and CDR2: SGDLS and YYNGEE. Trimming cost V 2 bases and J 1 base, with 10 bases left between them. As handled by the study authors: Amplification of reference gene primers provided the estimated nucleated cell counts. The assay was immunoSEQ multiplex PCR, and TCRdb's table has in-frame clones only and misses some. V and J calls and clone size come straight from that table; D and trimming were deduced from the DNA. The sample lists tens of thousands of clones; roughly 76% were seen once. The TCR was taken from a woman between 50 and 59 years old with acute or convalescent COVID-19. Sequenced sample: peripheral blood. The chain joins TRBV9 to TRBJ2-7; D call uncertain. The CDR3 DNA follows: TGTGCCAGCAGCGTGGCTTTGATATCCTACGAGCAGTACTTC. Translating it yields CASSVALISYEQYF.